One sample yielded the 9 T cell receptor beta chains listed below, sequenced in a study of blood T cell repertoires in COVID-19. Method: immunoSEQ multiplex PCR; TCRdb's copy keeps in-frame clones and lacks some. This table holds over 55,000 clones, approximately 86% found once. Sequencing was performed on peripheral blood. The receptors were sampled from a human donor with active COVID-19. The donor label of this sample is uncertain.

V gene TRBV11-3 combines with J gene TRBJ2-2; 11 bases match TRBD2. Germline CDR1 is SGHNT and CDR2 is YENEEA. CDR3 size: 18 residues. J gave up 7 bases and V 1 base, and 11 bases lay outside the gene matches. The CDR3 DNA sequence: TGTGCCAGCAGCTTAGGGCGGCTAGCGGGAGGTGACATCGGGGAGCTGTTTTTT. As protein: CASSLGRLAGGDIGELFF.

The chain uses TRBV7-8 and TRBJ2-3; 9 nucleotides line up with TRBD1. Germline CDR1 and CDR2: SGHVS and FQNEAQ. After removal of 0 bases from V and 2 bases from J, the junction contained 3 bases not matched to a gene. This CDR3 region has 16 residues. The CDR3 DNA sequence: TGTGCCAGCAGCTTAGCGGGGACAGGGTACACAGATACGCAGTATTTT. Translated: CASSLAGTGYTDTQYF.

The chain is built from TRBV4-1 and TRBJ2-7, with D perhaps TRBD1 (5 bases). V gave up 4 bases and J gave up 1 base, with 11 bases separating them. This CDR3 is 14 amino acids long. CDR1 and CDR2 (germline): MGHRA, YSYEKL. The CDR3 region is CASSPPGSSYEQYF. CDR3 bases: TGCGCCAGCAGCCCCCCAGGGTCGTCCTACGAGCAGTACTTC.

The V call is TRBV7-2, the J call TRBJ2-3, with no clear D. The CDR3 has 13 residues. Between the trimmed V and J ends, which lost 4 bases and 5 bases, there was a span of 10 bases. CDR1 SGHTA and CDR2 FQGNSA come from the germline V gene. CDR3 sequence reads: CASSSNLRDTQYF. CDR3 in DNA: TGTGCCAGCAGCTCGAATCTCAGAGATACGCAGTATTTT.

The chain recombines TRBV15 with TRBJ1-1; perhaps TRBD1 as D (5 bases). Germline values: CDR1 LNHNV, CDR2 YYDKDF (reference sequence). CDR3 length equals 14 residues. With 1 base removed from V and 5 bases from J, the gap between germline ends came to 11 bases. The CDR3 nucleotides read TGTGCCACCAGCAGAGTCGCACCAGGGACTGAAGCTTTCTTT. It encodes CATSRVAPGTEAFF.

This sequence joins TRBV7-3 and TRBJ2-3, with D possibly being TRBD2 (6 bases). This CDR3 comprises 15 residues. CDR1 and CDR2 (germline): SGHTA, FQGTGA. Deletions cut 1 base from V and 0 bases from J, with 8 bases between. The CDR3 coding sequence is TGTGCCAGCAGCTTAAGCGGGGTTAGCACAGATACGCAGTATTTT. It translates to CASSLSGVSTDTQYF.

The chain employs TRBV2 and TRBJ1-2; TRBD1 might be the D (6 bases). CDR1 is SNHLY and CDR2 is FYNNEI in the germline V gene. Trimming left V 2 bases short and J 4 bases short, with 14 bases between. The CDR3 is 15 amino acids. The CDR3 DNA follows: TGTGCCAGCAGTGAACACCCAGGGGACACCTATGGCTACACCTTC. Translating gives CASSEHPGDTYGYTF.

CDR3 residues: CASSYRGGQGGYTF. CDR3 DNA sequence: TGTGCCAGCAGTTACAGGGGAGGGCAAGGTGGCTACACCTTC. The chain links TRBV6-5 to TRBJ1-2; a weak D match, TRBD1 (5 bases). V was shortened by 2 bases and J by 7 bases, with 14 bases between the two germline ends. CDR1 is MNHEY, CDR2 SVGAGI, per germline. There are 14 residues in the CDR3.

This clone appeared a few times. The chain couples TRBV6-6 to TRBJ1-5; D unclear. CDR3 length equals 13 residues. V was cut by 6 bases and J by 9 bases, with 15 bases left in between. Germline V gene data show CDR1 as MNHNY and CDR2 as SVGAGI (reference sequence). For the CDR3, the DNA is TGTGCCAGCAGCCCCCCTTCGGCGGGGCCCCAGCATTTT. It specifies CASSPPSAGPQHF.